Below, 9 T cell receptor beta chains from the same sample are listed, as sequenced in a study of blood T cell repertoires in COVID-19 (dated by TCRdb to 2019 to 2021). The library was generated by the immunoSEQ multiplex PCR assay. Held by TCRdb, this immuneACCESS table contains in-frame sequences only and omits some clones. Under half of the omission traces to an unresolved V gene where checked; the cause of the rest is unknown. The sample table contains 280,000 or so clones; only one count was recorded for approximately 85% of them. Clones ranked in the top ten supply about 9.8% of the sample. Sequencing used peripheral blood. The receptors here all came from a man aged 18-30 years with active or convalescent COVID-19.

The V call is TRBV4-3, the J call TRBJ1-3; D not certain. This CDR3 contains 15 residues. The V gene lost 3 bases and the J gene lost 0 bases, with 9 bases spanning the gap. Germline CDR1 reads LGHNA; CDR2 reads YSLEER. The CDR3 region has the DNA TGCGCCAGCAGCCAGGGCAGCTACTCTGGAAACACCATATATTTT. This codes for CASSQGSYSGNTIYF.

The chain combines TRBV11-2 with TRBJ2-1, with TRBD1 as a possible D gene (6 bases). V lost 5 bases and J 3 bases, leaving 14 bases between the germline ends. CDR1 and CDR2 from the germline V gene are SGHAT and FQNNGV. The CDR3 contains 15 residues. The CDR3 coding sequence is TGTGCCAGCAGCCATCACAGGGCCAGCTACAATGAGCAGTTCTTC. Encoded protein: CASSHHRASYNEQFF.

This sequence joins TRBV4-1 and TRBJ2-1; TRBD2 aligns across 7 bases. Germline trimming cut 3 bases from V and 8 bases from J; bases unmatched to any gene: 10. This CDR3 comprises 15 residues. Germline V gene data show CDR1 as MGHRA and CDR2 as YSYEKL. CDR3 sequence: CASSQGGTTMDEQFF. The CDR3 bases are TGCGCCAGCAGCCAGGGGGGGACTACTATGGATGAGCAGTTCTTC.

The chain links TRBV6-2 or TRBV6-3 to TRBJ1-5; unclear D gene. The V gene lost 0 bases and the J gene lost 6 bases, with 6 bases spanning the gap. This CDR3 comprises 13 residues. CDR1 is MNHEY, CDR2 SVGEGT, per germline. DNA for the CDR3: TGTGCCAGCAGTTACTCCCATAGTCAGCCCCAGCATTTT. Its translation: CASSYSHSQPQHF.

This chain uses TRBV23-1 with TRBJ2-4; D might be TRBD1 (5 bases). TRBV23-1 is flagged as an ORF with uncertain function. The CDR3 totals 14 residues. Deletions cut 8 bases from V and 3 bases from J, with 14 bases between. DNA for the CDR3: TGCGCCAGCCTAATACAAGGGGTCAAAAACATTCAGTACTTC. Its protein product is CASLIQGVKNIQYF.

This clone was seen only once. This rearrangement joins TRBV4-1 to TRBJ1-4; D is possibly TRBD1 (5 bases). Germline values: CDR1 MGHRA, CDR2 YSYEKL. V lost 1 base, J lost 2 bases, and 17 bases lay in between. This CDR3 has 18 residues. The CDR3 sequence is CASSQALGGWGTNEKLFF. For the CDR3, the DNA is TGCGCCAGCAGCCAAGCCCTCGGGGGATGGGGCACTAATGAAAAACTGTTTTTT.

This chain links TRBV6-2 or TRBV6-3 with TRBJ1-1, with 10 bases lining up with TRBD1. Per germline, CDR1 MNHEY and CDR2 SVGEGT. The CDR3 extends over 16 amino acids. V shed 6 bases, J shed 1 base, and the junction held 8 bases outside the gene matches. CDR3 in amino acids: CASSLDRGLRNTEAFF. The CDR3 DNA reads as TGTGCCAGCAGCCTCGACAGGGGGCTAAGGAACACTGAAGCTTTCTTT.

On this clone: An end of the junction differs from the germline gene, which may be a read error. The chain recombines TRBV25-1 with TRBJ2-3; D is perhaps TRBD2 (6 bases). CDR1 and CDR2 (germline): MGHDK, SYGVNS. The CDR3 covers 12 residues. CDR3 nucleotides: TGTGCCAGCAGTTGGTTTTCGGGGGTCAGGAATTTT. Translating it yields CASSWFSGVRNF.

The rearrangement joins TRBV7-9 to TRBJ2-1; possibly TRBD2 for D (6 bases). V shed 1 base and J shed 5 bases, with 18 bases lying between them. Germline CDR1 SEHNR, CDR2 FQNEAQ (reference sequence). The CDR3 has 17 amino acids. This CDR3 reads CASSLVSGRALHNEQFF. The CDR3 region has the DNA TGTGCCAGCAGCTTAGTATCCGGGAGAGCGCTGCACAATGAGCAGTTCTTC.